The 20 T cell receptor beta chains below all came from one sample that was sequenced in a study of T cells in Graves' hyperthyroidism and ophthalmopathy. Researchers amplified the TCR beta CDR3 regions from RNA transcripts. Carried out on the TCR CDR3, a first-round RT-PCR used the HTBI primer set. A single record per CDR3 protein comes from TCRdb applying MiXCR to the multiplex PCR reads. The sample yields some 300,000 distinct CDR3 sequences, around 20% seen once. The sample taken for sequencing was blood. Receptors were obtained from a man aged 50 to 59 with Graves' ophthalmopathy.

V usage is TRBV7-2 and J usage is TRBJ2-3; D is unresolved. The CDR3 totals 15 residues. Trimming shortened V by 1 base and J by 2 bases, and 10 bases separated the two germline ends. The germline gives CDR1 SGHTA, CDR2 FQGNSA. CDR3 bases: TGTGCCAGCAGCTTAGGTGGAGCGACCACAGATACGCAGTATTTT. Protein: CASSLGGATTDTQYF.

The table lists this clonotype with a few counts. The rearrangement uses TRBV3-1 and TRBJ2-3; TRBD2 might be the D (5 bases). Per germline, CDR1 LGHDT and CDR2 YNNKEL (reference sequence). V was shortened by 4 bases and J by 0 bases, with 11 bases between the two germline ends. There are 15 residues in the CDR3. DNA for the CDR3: TGTGCCAGCAGCCCGGGTAGGACTAGCACAGATACGCAGTATTTT. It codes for CASSPGRTSTDTQYF.

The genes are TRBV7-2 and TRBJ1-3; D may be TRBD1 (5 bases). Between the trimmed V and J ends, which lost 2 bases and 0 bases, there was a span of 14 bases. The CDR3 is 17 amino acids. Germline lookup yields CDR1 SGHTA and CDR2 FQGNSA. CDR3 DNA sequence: TGTGCCAGCAGCTTACGGGGAGGGGCCTCCTCTGGAAACACCATATATTTT. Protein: CASSLRGGASSGNTIYF.

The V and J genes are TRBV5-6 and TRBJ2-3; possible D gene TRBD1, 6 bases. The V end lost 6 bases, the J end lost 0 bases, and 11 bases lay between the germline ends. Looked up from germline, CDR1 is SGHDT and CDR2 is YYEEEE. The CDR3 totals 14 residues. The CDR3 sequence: CASTPQGSTDTQYF. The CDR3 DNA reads TGTGCCAGCACCCCACAGGGAAGCACAGATACGCAGTATTTT.

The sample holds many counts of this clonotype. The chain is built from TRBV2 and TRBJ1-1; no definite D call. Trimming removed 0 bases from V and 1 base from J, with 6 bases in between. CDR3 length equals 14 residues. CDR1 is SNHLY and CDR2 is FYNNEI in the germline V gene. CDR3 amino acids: CASSEALGNTEAFF. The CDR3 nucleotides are TGTGCCAGCAGTGAAGCGCTTGGGAACACTGAAGCTTTCTTT. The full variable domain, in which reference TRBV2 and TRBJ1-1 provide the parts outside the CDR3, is EPEVTQTPSHQVTQMGQEVILRCVPISNHLYFYWYRQILGQKVEFLVSFYNNEISEKSEIFDDQFSVERPDGSNFTLKIRSTKLEDSAMYFCASSEALGNTEAFFGQGTRLTVV.

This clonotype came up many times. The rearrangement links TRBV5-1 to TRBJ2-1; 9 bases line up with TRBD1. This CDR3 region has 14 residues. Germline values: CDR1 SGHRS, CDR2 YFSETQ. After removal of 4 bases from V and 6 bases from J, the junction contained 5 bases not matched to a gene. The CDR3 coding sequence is TGCGCCAGCAGCCAACAGGGGGCCAGCAATGAGCAGTTCTTC. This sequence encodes CASSQQGASNEQFF.

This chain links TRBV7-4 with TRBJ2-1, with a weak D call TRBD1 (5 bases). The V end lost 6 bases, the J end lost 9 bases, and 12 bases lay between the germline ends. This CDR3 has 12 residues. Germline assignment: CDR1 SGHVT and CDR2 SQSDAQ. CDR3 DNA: TGTGCCAGCAGTCCTCTAGGGGCTGAGCAGTTCTTC. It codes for CASSPLGAEQFF.

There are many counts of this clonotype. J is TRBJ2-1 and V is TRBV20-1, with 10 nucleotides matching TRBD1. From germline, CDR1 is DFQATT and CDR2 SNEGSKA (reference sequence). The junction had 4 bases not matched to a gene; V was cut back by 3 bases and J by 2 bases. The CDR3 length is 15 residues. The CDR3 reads CSARTGQGTYNEQFF. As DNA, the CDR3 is TGCAGTGCTAGGACGGGACAGGGGACCTACAATGAGCAGTTCTTC.

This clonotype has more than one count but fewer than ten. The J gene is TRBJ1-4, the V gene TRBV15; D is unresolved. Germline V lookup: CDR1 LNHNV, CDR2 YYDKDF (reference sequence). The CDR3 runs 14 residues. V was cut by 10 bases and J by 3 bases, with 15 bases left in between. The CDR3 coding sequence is TGTGCCAGCGCACGGGCAGGACCTAATGAAAAACTGTTTTTT. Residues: CASARAGPNEKLFF.

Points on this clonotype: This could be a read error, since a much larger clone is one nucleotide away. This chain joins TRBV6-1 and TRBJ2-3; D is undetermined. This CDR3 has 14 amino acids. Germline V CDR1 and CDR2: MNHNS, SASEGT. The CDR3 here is CASSEDGRRDAQYF. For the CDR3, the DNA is TGTGCCAGCAGTGAAGACGGACGGCGAGATGCGCAGTATTTT.

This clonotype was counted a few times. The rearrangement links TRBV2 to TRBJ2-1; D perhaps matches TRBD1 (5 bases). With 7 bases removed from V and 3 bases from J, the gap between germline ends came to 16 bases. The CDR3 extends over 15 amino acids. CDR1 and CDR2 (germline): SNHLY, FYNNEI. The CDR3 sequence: CASTATDNSYNEQFF. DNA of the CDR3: TGTGCCAGCACTGCGACAGATAATAGCTACAATGAGCAGTTCTTC.

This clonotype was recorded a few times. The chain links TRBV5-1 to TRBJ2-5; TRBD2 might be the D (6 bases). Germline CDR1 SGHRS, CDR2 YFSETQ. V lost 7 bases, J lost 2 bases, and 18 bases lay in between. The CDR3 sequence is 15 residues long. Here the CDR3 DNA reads TGCGCCAGCTCTTTGCTTGGTAGCGGTCAAGAGACCCAGTACTTC. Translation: CASSLLGSGQETQYF. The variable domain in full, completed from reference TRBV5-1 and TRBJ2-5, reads KAGVTQTPRYLIKTRGQQVTLSCSPISGHRSVSWYQQTPGQGLQFLFEYFSETQRNKGNFPGRFSGRQFSNSRSEMNVSTLELGDSALYLCASSLLGSGQETQYFGPGTRLLVL.

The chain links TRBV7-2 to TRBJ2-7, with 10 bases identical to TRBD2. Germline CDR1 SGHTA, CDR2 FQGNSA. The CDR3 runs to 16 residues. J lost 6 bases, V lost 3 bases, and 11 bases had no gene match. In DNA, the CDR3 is TGTGCCAGCAGCTTTGGGACTAGCGCCCCCTCCCGCGAGCAGTACTTC. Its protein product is CASSFGTSAPSREQYF.

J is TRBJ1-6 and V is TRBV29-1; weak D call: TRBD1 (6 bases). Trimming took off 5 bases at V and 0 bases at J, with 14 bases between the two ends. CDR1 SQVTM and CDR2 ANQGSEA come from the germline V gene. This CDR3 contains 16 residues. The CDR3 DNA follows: TGCAGCGTTTCGGTAGGAGGGGGCTCCTATAATTCACCCCTCCACTTT. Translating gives CSVSVGGGSYNSPLHF.

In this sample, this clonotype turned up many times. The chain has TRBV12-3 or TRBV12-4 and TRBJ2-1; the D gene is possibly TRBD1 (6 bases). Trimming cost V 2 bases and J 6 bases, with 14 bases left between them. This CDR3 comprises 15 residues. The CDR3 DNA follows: TGTGCCAGCAGTTTATATCTGGGGGCAGGCAATGAGCAGTTCTTC. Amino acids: CASSLYLGAGNEQFF.

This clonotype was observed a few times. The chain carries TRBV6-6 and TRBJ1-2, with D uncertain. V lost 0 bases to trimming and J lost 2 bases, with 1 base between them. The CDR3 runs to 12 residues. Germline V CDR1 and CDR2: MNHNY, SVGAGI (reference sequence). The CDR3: CASSYSNYGYTF. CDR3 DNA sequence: TGTGCCAGCAGTTACTCCAACTATGGCTACACCTTC.

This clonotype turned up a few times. The CDR3 region is CASSSQTTGENEKLFF. CDR3 nucleotides: TGTGCCAGCAGTTCACAAACGACAGGGGAAAATGAAAAACTGTTTTTT. The rearrangement joins TRBV7-9 to TRBJ1-4, with 8 bases matching TRBD1. Germline loops: CDR1 SEHNR, CDR2 FQNEAQ (reference sequence). CDR3 length: 16 residues. V trimming: 6 bases; J trimming: 5 bases; junction bases outside the gene matches: 11.

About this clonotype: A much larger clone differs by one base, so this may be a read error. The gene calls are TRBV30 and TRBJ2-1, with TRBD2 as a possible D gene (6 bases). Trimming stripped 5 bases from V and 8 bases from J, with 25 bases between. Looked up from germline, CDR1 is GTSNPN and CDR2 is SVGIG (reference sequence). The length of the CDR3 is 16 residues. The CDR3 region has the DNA TGTGCCTGGGTAGGAGTAGCGGTGCCCCAGGATGATGAGCAGTTCTTC. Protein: CAWVGVAVPQDDEQFF.

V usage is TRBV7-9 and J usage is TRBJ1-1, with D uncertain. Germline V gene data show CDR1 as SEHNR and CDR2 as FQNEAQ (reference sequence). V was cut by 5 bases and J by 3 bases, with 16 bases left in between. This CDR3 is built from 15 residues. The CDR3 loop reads CASSPTAGPYTEAFF. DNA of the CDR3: TGTGCCAGCAGCCCCACCGCAGGCCCATACACTGAAGCTTTCTTT.

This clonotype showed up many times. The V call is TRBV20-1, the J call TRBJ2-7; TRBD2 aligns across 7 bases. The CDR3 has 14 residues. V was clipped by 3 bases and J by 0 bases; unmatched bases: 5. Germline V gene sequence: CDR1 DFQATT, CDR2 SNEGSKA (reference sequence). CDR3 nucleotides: TGCAGTGCTAGGTGGGGCGGGGGCTCCTACGAGCAGTACTTC. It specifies CSARWGGGSYEQYF.